These 4 T cell receptor beta chains share one sample of origin, sequenced in a study of regulatory T cells in long-lasting Graves disease (dated by TCRdb to the early 2020s). The time point label here, explained by the study, means: persistent/refractory GD, antithyroid drugs over 5 years with positive TRAb. For both TCR sequencing and RNA sequencing, RNA was extracted from PBMCs using TRIzol. The library was obtained by multiplex PCR. Data came from an Illumina HiSeq 4000. To build TCR beta libraries, CDR3 regions were amplified by Arm-PCR using iRepertoire HTBI primers. TCRdb trimmed the raw reads at Q25, called clones with MiXCR and kept productive beta chains. For every CDR3 protein sequence, its rows merge into one entry that carries the most common genes and DNA. In all, the sample holds hundreds of thousands of distinct CDR3 sequences, and 21% of those were seen once. The ten top clones hold 13% to 15% of the sample.

The starting material was peripheral blood mononuclear cells (PBMCs), obtained when the disease was refractory, from a patient treated with antithyroid drugs. These TCRs come from a female donor with Graves disease.

This clonotype has a handful of counts. V is TRBV30 and J is TRBJ1-5; 10 bases align to TRBD1. The CDR3 runs to 14 residues. Germline V gives CDR1 GTSNPN, CDR2 SVGIG (reference sequence). The ends lost 2 bases at V and 7 bases at J; junction bases unmatched: 5. The CDR3 loop is CAWSTDRGQQPQHF. DNA for the CDR3: TGTGCCTGGAGTACTGACAGGGGGCAGCAGCCCCAGCATTTT.

The rearrangement uses TRBV5-6 and TRBJ1-3, with a weak D call TRBD1 (6 bases). This CDR3 contains 17 residues. Deletions cut 4 bases from V and 0 bases from J, with 17 bases between. From germline, CDR1 is SGHDT and CDR2 YYEEEE. This CDR3 reads CASSQGTLASSGNTIYF. CDR3 DNA: TGTGCCAGCAGCCAAGGGACATTGGCTAGCTCTGGAAACACCATATATTTT.

The V and J genes are TRBV12-3 or TRBV12-4 and TRBJ2-3; possible D gene TRBD2, 6 bases. The V end was cut by 3 bases, the J end by 4 bases, with 8 bases between. The CDR3 spans 13 residues. This CDR3 is CASSFPGADTQYF. The CDR3 nucleotides are TGTGCCAGCAGTTTCCCGGGGGCAGATACGCAGTATTTT.

This clonotype was detected ten times or more. The V gene is TRBV3-1, the J gene TRBJ2-7, with TRBD2 as a possible D gene (6 bases). V dropped 2 bases and J dropped 6 bases, with 20 bases sitting between them. The germline V gene has CDR1 LGHDT and CDR2 YNNKEL (reference sequence). This CDR3 has 16 residues. CDR3 sequence reads: CASSQCGTTGSCEQYF. The CDR3 DNA follows: TGTGCCAGCAGCCAATGCGGGACCACGGGATCTTGCGAGCAGTACTTC.